A single count supports the clone carrying this T cell receptor (beta chain). The antigen remains unidentified. The sample comes from a study of T cell responses to AZD1222 COVID-19 vaccine. Overall study findings and caveats: Seropositivity was recorded at baseline in only a handful of AZD1222 recipients. Elevations in Spike-specific TCR breadth and depth followed administration of two AZD1222 doses. Reportedly, close to half of spike-specific TCRs are directed against unmutated variant regions. Sampling captured repertoires only after the peak T cell response.

V gave up 5 bases and J gave up 3 bases; unmatched junction bases: 9. The CDR3 is 16 amino acids. Germline V lookup: CDR1 SSHAT, CDR2 FNYEAQ (reference sequence). Produced via immunoSEQ multiplex PCR; TCRdb's table is partial and in-frame only. This table holds under 200,000 clones, 90% to 95% found once. The sample in question was peripheral blood, obtained 28 days after the second dose of the MenACWY control vaccine. The chain employs TRBV7-7 and TRBJ2-5; 10 bases map to TRBD2. The TCR originated in an adult who received the MenACWY meningococcal vaccine as a control. This chain's CDR3 is CASSLQPLAGEETQYF. The CDR3 bases are TGTGCCAGCAGCCTCCAACCCCTAGCGGGAGAAGAGACCCAGTACTTC.